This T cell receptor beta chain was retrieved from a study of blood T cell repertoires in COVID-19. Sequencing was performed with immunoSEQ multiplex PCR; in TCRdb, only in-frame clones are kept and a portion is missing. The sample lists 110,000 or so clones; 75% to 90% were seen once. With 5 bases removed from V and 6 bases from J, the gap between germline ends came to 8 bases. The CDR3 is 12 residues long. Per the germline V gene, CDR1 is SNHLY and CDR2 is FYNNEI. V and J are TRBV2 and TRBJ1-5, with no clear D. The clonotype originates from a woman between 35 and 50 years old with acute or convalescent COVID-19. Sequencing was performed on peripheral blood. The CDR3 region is CASSRVTQPQHF. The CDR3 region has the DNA TGTGCCAGCAGTCGGGTTACTCAGCCCCAGCATTTT.